These 23 T cell receptor beta chains share one sample of origin, sequenced in a study of blood T cell repertoires in COVID-19. Assay: immunoSEQ multiplex PCR; the TCRdb copy retains only in-frame clones and omits some. The sample holds more than 150,000 clones, 80% seen once. The source material was peripheral blood. The receptors were gathered from a man between 60 and 75 years old with acute or convalescent COVID-19.

The chain employs TRBV12-3 or TRBV12-4 and TRBJ1-1, with 8 bases lining up with TRBD1. Germline trimming cut 6 bases from V and 3 bases from J; bases unmatched to any gene: 0. The length of the CDR3 is 12 residues. DNA for the CDR3: TGTGCCAGCAGGGGACAGGACACTGAAGCTTTCTTT. Translated, it gives CASRGQDTEAFF.

CDR3 protein: CSGLQGPYEQYF. CDR3 DNA: TGCAGCGGGCTACAGGGCCCCTACGAGCAGTACTTC. The V gene is TRBV29-1, the J gene TRBJ2-7; maybe TRBD1 (6 bases). CDR1 is SQVTM and CDR2 is ANQGSEA in the germline V gene. This CDR3 is built from 12 residues. V lost 7 bases to trimming and J lost 2 bases, with 12 bases between them.

The CDR3 coding sequence is TGTGCCAGCAGCACATCCACCGGGGAGCTGTTTTTT. Protein product: CASSTSTGELFF. This sequence joins TRBV7-2 and TRBJ2-2, with no clear D. The CDR3 contains 12 residues. Germline V gene lookup returns CDR1 SGHTA and CDR2 FQGNSA. With 5 bases removed from V and 4 bases from J, the gap between germline ends came to 5 bases.

This clone was detected a few times. The chain employs TRBV6-5 and TRBJ2-6, with a weak D call TRBD2 (5 bases). Germline-derived CDR1 and CDR2 are MNHEY and SVGAGI. CDR3 length equals 14 residues. Trimming stripped 3 bases from V and 9 bases from J, with 12 bases between. DNA for the CDR3: TGTGCCAGCAGTTATCGGAGGATGGGCAACGTCCTGACTTTC. Translation gives CASSYRRMGNVLTF.

The V gene is TRBV19, the J gene TRBJ1-1, with 10 bases fitting TRBD1. Germline CDR1 reads LNHDA; CDR2 reads SQIVND (reference sequence). This CDR3 has 15 amino acids. With 5 bases clipped from V and 1 base from J, the junction kept 4 bases outside the gene matches. CDR3 DNA: TGTGCCAGTAGTCCCCGGGACAGGGGGAACACTGAAGCTTTCTTT. Protein sequence: CASSPRDRGNTEAFF. The variable domain in full, completed from reference TRBV19 and TRBJ1-1, reads DGGITQSPKYLFRKEGQNVTLSCEQNLNHDAMYWYRQDPGQGLRLIYYSQIVNDFQKGDIAEGYSVSREKKESFPLTVTSAQKNPTAFYLCASSPRDRGNTEAFFGQGTRLTVV.

The gene calls are TRBV18 and TRBJ2-3, with 8 positions matching TRBD1. This CDR3 comprises 18 residues. The germline gives CDR1 KGHSH, CDR2 LQKENI. Trimming at V came to 3 bases and at J to 3 bases, leaving 14 bases not matched to a gene. Here the CDR3 DNA reads TGTGCCAGCTCACCCCCCCTTTGGAGCAGGGGGCATACAGATACGCAGTATTTT. Its protein is CASSPPLWSRGHTDTQYF.

This chain uses TRBV14 with TRBJ2-2; D is undetermined. Per the germline V gene, CDR1 is SGHDN and CDR2 is FVKESK. V gave up 7 bases and J gave up 9 bases, with 15 bases separating them. The CDR3 spans 13 residues. This chain's CDR3 is CASTPRKHRELFF. In DNA form, the CDR3 reads TGTGCCAGCACCCCCCGCAAGCACCGGGAGCTGTTTTTT.

This clone was seen more than once but under ten times. The V and J genes are TRBV13 and TRBJ1-1; D not certain. Per germline, CDR1 PRHDT and CDR2 FYEKMQ (reference sequence). V lost 5 bases and J 1 base, leaving 11 bases between the germline ends. CDR3 length: 14 amino acids. The CDR3 region has the DNA TGTGCCAGCAGCCCCAGATCTGAGAACACTGAAGCTTTCTTT. Translation gives CASSPRSENTEAFF. Supplemented by reference TRBV13 and TRBJ1-1, the full variable domain reads AAGVIQSPRHLIKEKRETATLKCYPIPRHDTVYWYQQGPGQDPQFLISFYEKMQSDKGSIPDRFSAQQFSDYHSELNMSSLELGDSALYFCASSPRSENTEAFFGQGTRLTVV.

The chain's CDR3 is CASSFDMLPGGPRNEQFF. The DNA of the CDR3 is TGTGCCAGCAGCTTTGATATGCTACCCGGAGGGCCGCGAAATGAGCAGTTCTTC. This chain links TRBV7-2 with TRBJ2-1; TRBD2 is a possible D gene (6 bases). The V and J ends lost 3 bases and 7 bases respectively, with 25 bases between them. The CDR3 is made up of 18 amino acids. CDR1 is SGHTA and CDR2 is FQGNSA in the germline V gene. Full variable domain (rest looked up from reference TRBV7-2 and TRBJ2-1): GAGVSQSPSNKVTEKGKDVELRCDPISGHTALYWYRQSLGQGLEFLIYFQGNSAPDKSGLPSDRFSAERTGGSVSTLTIQRTQQEDSAVYLCASSFDMLPGGPRNEQFFGPGTRLTVL.

This clone has just a few counts. V usage is TRBV3-1 (or the pseudogene TRBV3-2) and J usage is TRBJ2-7; 9 bases are a match to TRBD1. Germline V gives CDR1 LGHDT, CDR2 YNNKEL (reference sequence). J was trimmed by 7 bases and V by 2 bases; bases with no gene match: 9. The CDR3 spans 15 residues. The CDR3 spells CASSQPTRDREEQYF. The CDR3 DNA reads as TGTGCCAGCAGCCAACCCACCCGGGACAGGGAGGAGCAGTACTTC.

The V call is TRBV11-3, the J call TRBJ2-5; 7 nucleotides line up with TRBD1. CDR1 is SGHNT, CDR2 YENEEA, per germline. V lost 1 base, J lost 0 bases, and 2 bases stayed unmatched. The CDR3 is 15 residues long. CDR3 coding DNA: TGTGCCAGCAGCTTAGCGGGGACAGACCAAGAGACCCAGTACTTC. It encodes CASSLAGTDQETQYF.

The chain carries TRBV5-4 and TRBJ1-1; D might be TRBD1 (5 bases). V was pared by 0 bases and J by 0 bases, with 6 bases between. The CDR3 extends over 14 amino acids. Germline loops: CDR1 SGHNT, CDR2 YYREEE (reference sequence). This CDR3 is CASSLGRVNTEAFF. The CDR3 DNA is TGTGCCAGCAGCTTGGGCAGGGTGAACACTGAAGCTTTCTTT.

This clone was seen just once. In the same sample, other DNA sequences code for this CDR3. The chain combines TRBV3-1 (or the pseudogene TRBV3-2) with TRBJ2-1; 7 bases are a match to TRBD2. V shed 2 bases and J 6 bases; nucleotides not matched to a gene: 1. Germline CDR1 is LGHDT and CDR2 is YNNKEL (reference sequence). CDR3 size: 13 residues. The CDR3 DNA sequence: TGTGCCAGCAGCCAACCTAGCGGCAATGAGCAGTTCTTC. It is translated as CASSQPSGNEQFF.

This clone showed up just a few times. The V call is TRBV19, the J call TRBJ1-5, with 8 bases that match TRBD1. This CDR3 comprises 16 residues. Germline CDR1 and CDR2: LNHDA and SQIVND (reference sequence). Germline trimming cut 7 bases from V and 3 bases from J; bases unmatched to any gene: 11. CDR3 sequence: CASTRPDRGNNQPQHF. Here the CDR3 DNA reads TGTGCCAGTACACGACCTGACAGGGGTAACAATCAGCCCCAGCATTTT.

CDR3 nucleotide sequence: TGCGCCAGCAGCTTGGGAGGATCCCCAAACATTCAGTACTTC. Translated, it gives CASSLGGSPNIQYF. The chain recombines TRBV5-1 with TRBJ2-4; D remains unclear. V gave up 0 bases and J gave up 6 bases, with 10 bases separating them. The germline V gene has CDR1 SGHRS and CDR2 YFSETQ. The CDR3 totals 14 residues.

The sample holds a few counts of this clone. The chain has TRBV19 and TRBJ1-3, with D perhaps TRBD1 (5 bases). The germline V gene encodes CDR1 LNHDA and CDR2 SQIVND (reference sequence). The V end was cut by 6 bases, the J end by 1 base, with 19 bases between. This CDR3 is built from 17 residues. CDR3 in DNA: TGTGCCAGTAGGGTTTCCGCGGCCTCAGGGTCTGGAAACACCATATATTTT. It encodes CASRVSAASGSGNTIYF.

In DNA form, the CDR3 reads TGCGCCAGCAGCTACGACACCTCCCCGGGAAACACCATATATTTT. This gives the protein CASSYDTSPGNTIYF. This sequence joins TRBV4-3 and TRBJ1-3; D is unclear. The CDR3 sequence is 15 residues long. Per germline, CDR1 LGHNA and CDR2 YSLEER. V shed 5 bases and J shed 4 bases, with 15 bases lying between them.

The chain combines TRBV29-1 with TRBJ1-2; D possibly corresponds to TRBD1 (5 bases). This CDR3 spans 13 amino acids. Germline V gene sequence: CDR1 SQVTM, CDR2 ANQGSEA. V shed 3 bases and J shed 4 bases, with 12 bases lying between them. CDR3 coding DNA: TGCAGCGTTGAGGGACTCTCTTTCTATGGCTACACCTTC. Translation gives CSVEGLSFYGYTF.

This clone showed up just a few times. The same CDR3 is also encoded by other DNA sequences in this sample. V and J are TRBV4-3 and TRBJ2-7, with D tentatively TRBD1 (6 bases). Per germline, CDR1 LGHNA and CDR2 YSLEER. The CDR3 consists of 14 residues. V was pared by 0 bases and J by 4 bases, with 10 bases between. The CDR3 loop reads CASSQDRGGYEQYF. The CDR3 coding sequence is TGCGCCAGCAGCCAAGACAGGGGCGGGTACGAGCAGTACTTC.

The rearrangement links TRBV19 to TRBJ1-2; no definite D call. V was cut by 8 bases and J by 4 bases, with 17 bases left in between. The CDR3 is made up of 14 amino acids. Germline V gene lookup returns CDR1 LNHDA and CDR2 SQIVND (reference sequence). Here the CDR3 reads CASRRPDSSYGYTF. In DNA, the CDR3 is TGTGCCAGTCGCCGCCCGGACTCCTCCTATGGCTACACCTTC.

The chain uses TRBV7-2 and TRBJ1-4, with no clear D. The germline V and J ends were trimmed by 5 bases and 7 bases, with 14 bases remaining between them. The germline V gene has CDR1 SGHTA and CDR2 FQGNSA. The CDR3 has 14 residues. The CDR3 here is CASSIGDHGEKLFF. The CDR3 nucleotides are TGTGCCAGCAGCATCGGAGACCATGGTGAAAAACTGTTTTTT.

The V call is TRBV12-3 or TRBV12-4, the J call TRBJ2-7; no clear D. The CDR3 totals 11 residues. V was trimmed by 4 bases and J by 2 bases, leaving 3 bases between them. The CDR3 sequence: CASSSAYEQYF. Here the CDR3 DNA reads TGTGCCAGCAGTTCCGCCTACGAGCAGTACTTC.

This sequence joins TRBV3-1 (or the pseudogene TRBV3-2) and TRBJ2-7, with 7 bases identical to TRBD1. V shed 4 bases and J 3 bases; nucleotides not matched to a gene: 9. Looked up from germline, CDR1 is LGHDT and CDR2 is YNNKEL (reference sequence). This CDR3 contains 15 residues. The CDR3 nucleotides are TGTGCCAGCAGCCCGGGACAGCTGATCGGCTACGAGCAGTACTTC. The encoded protein is CASSPGQLIGYEQYF.